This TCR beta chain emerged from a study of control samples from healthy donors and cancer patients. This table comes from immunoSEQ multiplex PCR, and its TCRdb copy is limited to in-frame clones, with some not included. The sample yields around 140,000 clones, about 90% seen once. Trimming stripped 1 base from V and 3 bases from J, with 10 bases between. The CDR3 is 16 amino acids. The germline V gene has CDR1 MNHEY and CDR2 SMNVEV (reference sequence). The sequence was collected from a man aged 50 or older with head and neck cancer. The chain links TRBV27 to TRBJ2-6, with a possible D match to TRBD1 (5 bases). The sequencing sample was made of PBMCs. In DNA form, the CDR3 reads TGTGCCAGCAGTTTATACACAGGCGGTGGGGCCAACGTCCTGACTTTC. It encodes CASSLYTGGGANVLTF.